One and the same sample provided the 3 T cell receptor beta chains below, sequenced in a study of blood T cells in healthy people across ages. Then a second PCR, running roughly 7 to 11 cycles, was carried out with a sample-barcoded 5' primer and a J-beta primer mix. TCRdb re-derived calls from the 5' RACE reads in MiXCR, one entry per CDR3 protein. The sample holds about 1,500,000 distinct CDR3 sequences; over 25% are singletons and the top ten take around 7.7%. What was sequenced was blood. Source of these receptors: a woman aged 30 to 39 in good health.

This clonotype has a count of ten or more. The chain has TRBV7-9 and TRBJ2-7; no definite D call. The V end was cut by 4 bases, the J end by 2 bases, with 15 bases between. The germline gives CDR1 SEHNR, CDR2 FQNEAQ (reference sequence). The CDR3 is made up of 15 amino acids. CDR3 protein: CASSSPAGAAYEQYF. The DNA of the CDR3 is TGTGCCAGCAGCTCACCCGCAGGTGCAGCCTACGAGCAGTACTTC. Full variable domain (outside the CDR3, taken from reference TRBV7-9 and TRBJ2-7): DTGVSQNPRHKITKRGQNVTFRCDPISEHNRLYWYRQTLGQGPEFLTYFQNEAQLEKSRLLSDRFSAERPKGSFSTLEIQRTEQGDSAMYLCASSSPAGAAYEQYFGPGTRLTVT.

This sequence joins TRBV28 and TRBJ1-2, with D unresolved. Germline V gene data show CDR1 as MDHEN and CDR2 as SYDVKM. V was trimmed by 2 bases and J by 4 bases, leaving 8 bases between them. The CDR3 spans 13 residues. The CDR3 coding sequence is TGTGCCAGCAGTTTAAAAGTTTCCTATGGCTACACCTTC. Protein product: CASSLKVSYGYTF.

This clonotype was recorded many times. The V and J genes are TRBV4-2 and TRBJ2-6; D is possibly TRBD2 (5 bases). There are 17 residues in the CDR3. V was cut by 0 bases and J by 3 bases, with 12 bases left in between. CDR1 is LGHNA and CDR2 is YNFKEQ in the germline V gene. The CDR3 DNA reads as TGTGCCAGCAGCCAAGATGGGCTAGCTCGTGGGGCCAACGTCCTGACTTTC. Protein product: CASSQDGLARGANVLTF.